These 16 T cell receptor beta chains originate from one sample sequenced in a study of blood T cell repertoires in COVID-19. The table came from immunoSEQ multiplex PCR; TCRdb's copy has only in-frame clones and leaves some out. Among approximately 300,000 clones listed, 70% to 90% were seen once. Sequencing input: PBMCs or T cells enriched from blood (not recorded which). The source of these receptors is a woman aged 30 to 39 who had recovered from COVID-19.

This rearrangement joins TRBV30 to TRBJ1-1, with D maybe TRBD1 (6 bases). Germline-derived CDR1 and CDR2 are GTSNPN and SVGIG (reference sequence). V lost 0 bases to trimming and J lost 3 bases, with 14 bases between them. This CDR3 contains 15 residues. The CDR3 spells CAWSVLGRQDTEAFF. The CDR3 region has the DNA TGTGCCTGGAGTGTTTTAGGTAGACAGGACACTGAAGCTTTCTTT.

V is TRBV13 and J is TRBJ2-1; TRBD1 is a possible D gene (6 bases). Germline V gene lookup returns CDR1 PRHDT and CDR2 FYEKMQ (reference sequence). The germline V and J ends were trimmed by 1 base and 9 bases, with 16 bases remaining between them. The CDR3 is 15 amino acids. The CDR3 DNA sequence: TGTGCCAGCAGCTTAGAAGGGACAAAACTGGGTGAGCAGTTCTTC. Translating it yields CASSLEGTKLGEQFF.

This sequence joins TRBV5-1 and TRBJ2-7; 12 positions match TRBD2. The CDR3 totals 15 residues. Germline CDR1 and CDR2: SGHRS and YFSETQ. The V segment lost 4 bases and the J segment 3 bases; nucleotides outside the gene matches: 5. The CDR3 reads CASSTGTSGFYEQYF. CDR3 DNA sequence: TGCGCCAGCAGCACCGGGACTAGCGGGTTCTACGAGCAGTACTTC.

V is TRBV18 and J is TRBJ1-1; D might be TRBD1 (5 bases). This CDR3 region has 15 residues. V was clipped by 0 bases and J by 1 base, with 9 bases between them. Germline lookup yields CDR1 KGHSH and CDR2 LQKENI. The CDR3 loop is CASSPPGGRNTEAFF. The CDR3 DNA reads as TGTGCCAGCTCACCACCGGGGGGAAGGAACACTGAAGCTTTCTTT. The full variable domain, with the rest looked up from reference TRBV18 and TRBJ1-1, is NAGVMQNPRHLVRRRGQEARLRCSPMKGHSHVYWYRQLPEEGLKFMVYLQKENIIDESGMPKERFSAEFPKEGPSILRIQQVVRGDSAAYFCASSPPGGRNTEAFFGQGTRLTVV.

This clone was picked up a small number of times. Written as DNA, the CDR3 is TGTGCCAGCAGTTACCCCGGACAGGGGGCATACACCTTC. As protein: CASSYPGQGAYTF. V is TRBV6-5 and J is TRBJ1-2; 11 bases are a match to TRBD1. The CDR3 contains 13 residues. Germline loops: CDR1 MNHEY, CDR2 SVGAGI. Unmatched junction bases numbered 4, after V lost 2 bases and J lost 11 bases.

The CDR3 protein is CASSNPGLAYYEQYF. The CDR3 DNA reads as TGTGCCAGCAGTAACCCGGGACTAGCATACTACGAGCAGTACTTC. This chain joins TRBV6-2 or TRBV6-3 and TRBJ2-7; 9 positions match TRBD2. The CDR3 consists of 15 residues. V dropped 5 bases and J dropped 3; count of bases not matched to a gene: 8. Germline assignment: CDR1 MNHEY and CDR2 SVGEGT.

V usage is TRBV18 and J usage is TRBJ1-3, with 8 nucleotides matching TRBD1. The CDR3 is made up of 16 amino acids. Trimming at V came to 2 bases and at J to 0 bases, leaving 3 bases not matched to a gene. Germline V gene data show CDR1 as KGHSH and CDR2 as LQKENI. CDR3 residues: CASSPGTGASGNTIYF. CDR3 DNA: TGTGCCAGCTCACCAGGGACAGGCGCCTCTGGAAACACCATATATTTT.

The chain joins TRBV2 to TRBJ1-5; perhaps TRBD1 as D (6 bases). Trimming left V 1 base short and J 0 bases short, with 10 bases between. The CDR3 consists of 16 residues. CDR1 is SNHLY, CDR2 FYNNEI, per germline. The DNA for the CDR3 is TGTGCCAGCAGTGAAGGTGGACAGTATAGCAATCAGCCCCAGCATTTT. As protein: CASSEGGQYSNQPQHF.

The chain joins TRBV3-1 (or the pseudogene TRBV3-2) to TRBJ2-5; 7 positions agree with TRBD1. The CDR3 covers 15 residues. V lost 3 bases to trimming and J lost 2 bases; unmatched junction nucleotides: 6. The germline V gene has CDR1 LGHDT and CDR2 YNNKEL (reference sequence). CDR3 bases: TGTGCCAGCAGCCACAGGACAGGTCGGCAAGAGACCCAGTACTTC. Its translation: CASSHRTGRQETQYF.

For the CDR3, the DNA is TGCGCCAGCAGCTGGGGGGGAACAGGGTTAAACTATGGCTACACCTTC. It translates to CASSWGGTGLNYGYTF. The V and J genes are TRBV5-1 and TRBJ1-2; D may be TRBD1 (6 bases). The V gene's germline CDR1 is SGHRS and CDR2 YFSETQ. V was cut by 3 bases and J by 2 bases, with 17 bases left in between. This CDR3 is 16 amino acids long.

The chain is built from TRBV6-2 or TRBV6-3 and TRBJ1-5, with D possibly being TRBD1 (5 bases). Trimming took 0 bases from V and 3 from J, leaving 15 bases between them. The germline V gene has CDR1 MNHEY and CDR2 SVGEGT. The CDR3 extends over 17 amino acids. CDR3 sequence: CASSYSWGGSNNQPQHF. The CDR3 nucleotides are TGTGCCAGCAGTTACTCGTGGGGGGGGAGTAACAATCAGCCCCAGCATTTT.

The J gene is TRBJ2-3, the V gene TRBV3-1 (or the pseudogene TRBV3-2), with TRBD2 identical over 9 bases. Germline CDR1 and CDR2: LGHDT and YNNKEL (reference sequence). The CDR3 loop spans 16 amino acids. J was trimmed by 2 bases and V by 1 base; bases with no gene match: 4. CDR3 sequence: CASSQGLAGFTDTQYF. CDR3 nucleotide sequence: TGTGCCAGCAGCCAAGGCCTAGCGGGGTTCACAGATACGCAGTATTTT.

The rearrangement uses TRBV6-1 and TRBJ1-2; D not certain. This CDR3 has 12 residues. CDR1 is MNHNS and CDR2 is SASEGT in the germline V gene. Deletions cut 0 bases from V and 8 bases from J, with 7 bases between. CDR3 bases: TGTGCCAGCAGTGAAGCCCGCCAGGGCTACACCTTC. Its protein is CASSEARQGYTF.

This rearrangement joins TRBV5-6 to TRBJ2-7, with 9 nucleotides matching TRBD2. The CDR3 totals 16 residues. After removal of 3 bases from V and 3 bases from J, the junction contained 10 bases not matched to a gene. Germline V gene lookup returns CDR1 SGHDT and CDR2 YYEEEE. CDR3 bases: TGTGCCAGCAGCTCCTTCCTAGCGGGGACCGTCTACGAGCAGTACTTC. It is translated as CASSSFLAGTVYEQYF.

The chain links TRBV10-3 to TRBJ1-4; possibly TRBD1 for D (5 bases). V lost 3 bases, J lost 3 bases, and 11 bases lay in between. The CDR3 totals 15 residues. The germline V gene encodes CDR1 ENHRY and CDR2 SYGVKD. CDR3 nucleotides: TGTGCCATCAGTGACCCCCAGGGCGCTAATGAAAAACTGTTTTTT. Translation gives CAISDPQGANEKLFF.

The chain joins TRBV9 to TRBJ2-3; D is uncertain. V lost 4 bases and J 1 base, leaving 10 bases between the germline ends. CDR1 SGDLS and CDR2 YYNGEE come from the germline V gene. This CDR3 is built from 14 residues. CDR3 sequence reads: CASSHRSGTDTQYF. In nucleotides, the CDR3 is TGTGCCAGCAGCCATCGATCAGGCACAGATACGCAGTATTTT.